Shown below are 32 T cell receptor beta chains from a single sample sequenced in a study of shared T cell receptors in the human thymus. The table came from immunoSEQ multiplex PCR; TCRdb's copy has only in-frame clones and leaves some out. Of roughly 560,000 clones listed, 75% to 85% are singletons. These data also featured in a second study, about human thymus T cells.

Sequenced material: thymocytes. These receptors originate from a boy younger than two with a congenital heart defect.

The chain couples TRBV19 to TRBJ2-3, with D perhaps TRBD1 (5 bases). The germline V gene has CDR1 LNHDA and CDR2 SQIVND (reference sequence). The CDR3 runs to 12 residues. Trimming took 7 bases from V and 4 from J, leaving 9 bases between them. CDR3: CASKGVPDTQYF. CDR3 nucleotides: TGTGCCAGTAAAGGGGTCCCAGATACGCAGTATTTT.

This clone appeared once. The chain links TRBV2 to TRBJ1-1; 9 bases fit TRBD1. Germline assignment: CDR1 SNHLY and CDR2 FYNNEI. This CDR3 region has 12 residues. With V trimmed by 11 bases and J by 3 bases, 4 bases remained unmatched. The CDR3 DNA follows: TGTGCCGGCTGGGACAGGGACACTGAAGCTTTCTTT. It encodes CAGWDRDTEAFF.

The rearrangement uses TRBV4-2 and TRBJ2-5, with a tentative D call TRBD2 (6 bases). Trimming cost V 0 bases and J 4 bases, with 12 bases left between them. The CDR3 contains 15 residues. Per the germline V gene, CDR1 is LGHNA and CDR2 is YNFKEQ. In DNA form, the CDR3 reads TGTGCCAGCAGCCAAGATGGCGGGGTGGGAGAGACCCAGTACTTC. Protein: CASSQDGGVGETQYF.

The chain has TRBV6-4 and TRBJ1-2; 7 nucleotides line up with TRBD1. From germline, CDR1 is MRHNA and CDR2 SNTAGT. This CDR3 is built from 12 residues. With 6 bases clipped from V and 8 bases from J, the junction kept 6 bases outside the gene matches. CDR3 bases: TGTGCCAGCAGGCCCCAGGGGGGCGGCTACACCTTC. It specifies CASRPQGGGYTF.

The V and J genes are TRBV27 and TRBJ2-2; D is uncertain. V lost 6 bases and J lost 3, with 17 bases in between. The CDR3 runs to 16 residues. Germline V gene sequence: CDR1 MNHEY, CDR2 SMNVEV (reference sequence). In DNA, the CDR3 is TGTGCCAGCAGGCCTATACCCAGGCCATACACCGGGGAGCTGTTTTTT. This codes for CASRPIPRPYTGELFF.

The chain has TRBV27 and TRBJ1-2; possible D gene TRBD1, 6 bases. CDR3 length: 15 residues. V shed 1 base and J shed 0 bases, with 9 bases lying between them. CDR1 and CDR2 (germline): MNHEY, SMNVEV (reference sequence). The CDR3 sequence is CASSLWAGANYGYTF. The CDR3 DNA reads TGTGCCAGCAGTTTATGGGCAGGGGCTAACTATGGCTACACCTTC.

This chain joins TRBV4-1 and TRBJ2-7; perhaps TRBD2 as D (6 bases). The CDR3 is 16 amino acids. Germline CDR1 MGHRA, CDR2 YSYEKL. V was cut by 1 base and J by 2 bases, with 15 bases left in between. CDR3 bases: TGCGCCAGCAGCCAAGCGCCGGGAGCTCTTCCCTACGAGCAGTACTTC. Its translation is CASSQAPGALPYEQYF.

The V call is TRBV10-3, the J call TRBJ2-5; possibly TRBD2 for D (6 bases). CDR3 size: 14 residues. V was cut by 10 bases and J by 3 bases, with 18 bases left in between. Germline CDR1 is ENHRY and CDR2 is SYGVKD. CDR3 residues: CATNSHPGEETQYF. The CDR3 DNA reads as TGTGCCACCAATAGCCACCCGGGGGAAGAGACCCAGTACTTC.

Concerning this clone: Relative to the germline gene, one junction end is altered; a read error may explain this. The chain joins TRBV12-5 to TRBJ2-5, with 10 bases fitting TRBD1. The CDR3 contains 11 residues. In germline, CDR1 is LGHNT, CDR2 FRNRAP. The CDR3 DNA follows: TGTGCTAGTGGTTTCCCGGGACAGGGGCACTTC. It yields the protein CASGFPGQGHF.

The chain links TRBV10-3 to TRBJ2-7; D possibly corresponds to TRBD2 (7 bases). This CDR3 comprises 15 residues. CDR1 ENHRY and CDR2 SYGVKD come from the germline V gene. V was pared by 3 bases and J by 3 bases, with 15 bases between. Here the CDR3 reads CAISEGGDLIYEQYF. The CDR3 region has the DNA TGTGCCATCAGTGAAGGGGGGGACCTTATCTACGAGCAGTACTTC.

The gene calls are TRBV7-9 and TRBJ1-1; D remains unclear. Germline V lookup: CDR1 SEHNR, CDR2 FQNEAQ (reference sequence). V was cut by 1 base and J by 0 bases, with 15 bases left in between. This CDR3 has 17 residues. CDR3 in amino acids: CASSLGGKPRMNTEAFF. The CDR3, as DNA: TGTGCCAGCAGCTTAGGAGGGAAGCCCCGCATGAACACTGAAGCTTTCTTT.

The genes are TRBV29-1 and TRBJ2-7; 9 positions match TRBD2. Germline V CDR1 and CDR2: SQVTM, ANQGSEA. The CDR3 contains 14 residues. Losses at the gene ends were 3 bases for V and 5 bases for J; bases not matched to a gene: 8. The CDR3 loop reads CSVDGAGGSHEQYF. CDR3 DNA: TGCAGCGTTGACGGGGCGGGAGGGTCCCACGAGCAGTACTTC.

The V call is TRBV29-1, the J call TRBJ2-5; D perhaps matches TRBD1 (5 bases). CDR1 and CDR2 (germline): SQVTM, ANQGSEA. V was trimmed by 0 bases and J by 5 bases, leaving 13 bases between them. The CDR3 sequence is 14 residues long. DNA of the CDR3: TGCAGCGTTGAAGATCTTTGGGGCCGTGAGACCCAGTACTTC. Its protein is CSVEDLWGRETQYF.

The gene calls are TRBV27 and TRBJ1-2; D gene ambiguous. In germline, CDR1 is MNHEY, CDR2 SMNVEV (reference sequence). The CDR3 has 14 amino acids. The V and J ends lost 10 bases and 8 bases respectively, with 23 bases between them. The CDR3, as DNA: TGTGCCACTTCCAAAGTGGGAGGGCGCGGGGGCTACACCTTC. Protein: CATSKVGGRGGYTF.

This clone was seen only a few times. The chain recombines TRBV28 with TRBJ2-1; 10 bases align to TRBD2. CDR3 length: 14 residues. CDR1 MDHEN and CDR2 SYDVKM come from the germline V gene. The ends lost 6 bases at V and 4 bases at J; junction bases unmatched: 3. CDR3 sequence reads: CASRLAGLYNEQFF. The DNA for the CDR3 is TGTGCCAGCAGACTAGCGGGACTTTACAATGAGCAGTTCTTC.

This clone showed up just once. Other nucleotide sequences in the sample specify the same CDR3. The rearrangement links TRBV6-1 to TRBJ2-7, with no clear D. Looked up from germline, CDR1 is MNHNS and CDR2 is SASEGT. V was trimmed by 6 bases and J by 4 bases, leaving 4 bases between them. CDR3 length equals 10 residues. CDR3: CASSLYEQYF. CDR3 DNA sequence: TGTGCCAGCAGCTTATACGAGCAGTACTTC.

The rearrangement joins TRBV10-3 to TRBJ2-7; 13 bases agree with TRBD2. This CDR3 region has 17 residues. Germline loops: CDR1 ENHRY, CDR2 SYGVKD. Germline trimming cut 4 bases from V and 2 bases from J; bases unmatched to any gene: 8. DNA of the CDR3: TGTGCCATCAGTGGGGGGACTAGCGGGATGGACGCCTACGAGCAGTACTTC. Amino acid sequence: CAISGGTSGMDAYEQYF.

V usage is TRBV28 and J usage is TRBJ1-2; D is perhaps TRBD1 (6 bases). Between the trimmed V and J ends, which lost 10 bases and 3 bases, there was a span of 21 bases. The CDR3 has 15 amino acids. The germline CDR1 and CDR2 sequences are MDHEN and SYDVKM. The CDR3 coding sequence is TGTGCCACCGTACAGGGTCCGTCAGAGGACTATGGCTACACCTTC. Translating gives CATVQGPSEDYGYTF.

A few counts support this clone. The V and J genes are TRBV19 and TRBJ1-3; maybe TRBD1 (5 bases). Trimming removed 1 base from V and 2 bases from J, with 9 bases in between. CDR1 and CDR2 from the germline V gene are LNHDA and SQIVND (reference sequence). The CDR3 is made up of 15 amino acids. The CDR3 nucleotides are TGTGCCAGTAGTATAGCGTCAGGGCCTGGAAACACCATATATTTT. Encoded protein: CASSIASGPGNTIYF.

The chain employs TRBV7-2 and TRBJ1-1, with 8 positions matching TRBD1. After removal of 4 bases from V and 7 bases from J, the junction contained 11 bases not matched to a gene. CDR1 and CDR2 (germline): SGHTA, FQGNSA. The CDR3 sequence is 15 residues long. CDR3 sequence reads: CASSSPLRQGIEAFF. The CDR3 DNA reads TGTGCCAGCAGCTCACCTCTTCGACAGGGGATTGAAGCTTTCTTT.

This rearrangement joins TRBV5-1 to TRBJ1-5; 7 bases agree with TRBD1. V lost 4 bases to trimming and J lost 7 bases; unmatched junction nucleotides: 8. The CDR3 is 14 amino acids. CDR1 SGHRS and CDR2 YFSETQ come from the germline V gene. Written as DNA, the CDR3 is TGCGCCAGCAGCCTGGAACAGGGGCAACAGCCCCAGCATTTT. It yields the protein CASSLEQGQQPQHF.

The V call is TRBV7-9, the J call TRBJ2-5; D possibly corresponds to TRBD2 (5 bases). The V end was cut by 5 bases, the J end by 1 base, with 14 bases between. In germline, CDR1 is SEHNR, CDR2 FQNEAQ (reference sequence). The CDR3 is 15 residues long. The CDR3 sequence is CASSDRTRSQETQYF. CDR3 sequence (DNA): TGTGCCAGCAGCGACCGAACTAGGTCCCAAGAGACCCAGTACTTC.

CDR3 DNA: TGTGCCAGCAGTGGACTAGCGGGAGTACAAACCGGGGAGCTGTTTTTT. Protein: CASSGLAGVQTGELFF. This rearrangement joins TRBV6-1 to TRBJ2-2; 12 positions agree with TRBD2. The CDR3 extends over 16 amino acids. Trimming took 4 bases from V and 5 from J; bases not matched to a gene: 5. Germline V gives CDR1 MNHNS, CDR2 SASEGT.

The chain is built from TRBV29-1 and TRBJ2-5, with 13 bases aligning to TRBD2. V lost 7 bases, J lost 3 bases, and 20 bases stayed unmatched. Germline-derived CDR1 and CDR2 are SQVTM and ANQGSEA. CDR3 length: 19 residues. Here the CDR3 reads CSAVLQTGLAGEKEETQYF. In DNA, the CDR3 is TGCAGCGCCGTATTACAGACCGGACTAGCGGGAGAGAAAGAAGAGACCCAGTACTTC.

This clone showed up just a few times. The chain combines TRBV28 with TRBJ2-2, with TRBD1 as a possible D gene (6 bases). Germline CDR1 reads MDHEN; CDR2 reads SYDVKM. Trimming cost V 7 bases and J 4 bases, with 22 bases left between them. The CDR3 has 17 residues. CDR3 amino acids: CASNSHERGQRTGELFF. In DNA, the CDR3 is TGTGCCAGCAACTCCCATGAACGCGGACAGCGCACCGGGGAGCTGTTTTTT.

This chain uses TRBV10-1 with TRBJ1-1, with TRBD1 identical over 7 bases. The germline V gene has CDR1 WNHNN and CDR2 SYGVQD (reference sequence). The CDR3 runs to 14 residues. With 2 bases clipped from V and 1 base from J, the junction kept 1 base outside the gene matches. CDR3 amino acids: CASSEAGGNTEAFF. In nucleotides, the CDR3 is TGCGCCAGCAGTGAGGCAGGGGGGAACACTGAAGCTTTCTTT.

The chain combines TRBV9 with TRBJ2-3; 14 nucleotides agree with TRBD2. After removal of 0 bases from V and 8 bases from J, the junction contained 11 bases not matched to a gene. This CDR3 has 18 amino acids. The germline CDR1 and CDR2 sequences are SGDLS and YYNGEE. CDR3 residues: CASSVEVTSGRARATQYF. The CDR3 bases are TGTGCCAGCAGCGTAGAGGTGACTAGCGGGAGGGCCCGTGCTACGCAGTATTTT.

This rearrangement joins TRBV27 to TRBJ1-2, with 9 bases aligning to TRBD1. The CDR3 length is 15 residues. V lost 5 bases, J lost 7 bases, and 11 bases stayed unmatched. Germline-derived CDR1 and CDR2 are MNHEY and SMNVEV (reference sequence). The CDR3 spells CASSQVDRGVSGYTF. The CDR3 DNA reads as TGTGCCAGCAGTCAAGTGGACAGGGGAGTAAGTGGCTACACCTTC.

V usage is TRBV4-3 and J usage is TRBJ1-1, with 8 positions matching TRBD1. Germline loops: CDR1 LGHNA, CDR2 YSLEER. V dropped 4 bases and J dropped 5; count of bases not matched to a gene: 9. CDR3 size: 15 residues. As DNA, the CDR3 is TGCGCCAGCAGCCGATACAGGGGGGAGAGGACTGAAGCTTTCTTT. This codes for CASSRYRGERTEAFF.

The chain carries TRBV27 and TRBJ1-5, with D maybe TRBD1 (5 bases). The CDR3 has 15 amino acids. Trimming removed 8 bases at V and 3 bases at J, with 17 bases between. Germline CDR1 reads MNHEY; CDR2 reads SMNVEV (reference sequence). CDR3 DNA: TGTGCCAGCGGATCCAGGGTCACGGCCAATCAGCCCCAGCATTTT. The encoded protein is CASGSRVTANQPQHF.

V is TRBV9 and J is TRBJ2-1, with 7 bases fitting TRBD1. The germline V gene has CDR1 SGDLS and CDR2 YYNGEE. The CDR3 has 17 residues. J gave up 9 bases and V 3 bases, and 18 bases lay outside the gene matches. DNA of the CDR3: TGTGCCAGCAGCGCCTCACCCCCCCCAAGCGACAGGGTTGAGCAGTTCTTC. Its translation: CASSASPPPSDRVEQFF.

V and J are TRBV5-1 and TRBJ2-3; TRBD2 matches 9 bases. Per germline, CDR1 SGHRS and CDR2 YFSETQ. With 4 bases clipped from V and 4 bases from J, the junction kept 4 bases outside the gene matches. This CDR3 region has 14 residues. CDR3 residues: CASSPGLASDTQYF. The CDR3 DNA reads TGCGCCAGCAGCCCGGGACTAGCTTCAGATACGCAGTATTTT. Based on the CDR3 plus reference TRBV5-1 and TRBJ2-3, the full variable domain is KAGVTQTPRYLIKTRGQQVTLSCSPISGHRSVSWYQQTPGQGLQFLFEYFSETQRNKGNFPGRFSGRQFSNSRSEMNVSTLELGDSALYLCASSPGLASDTQYFGPGTRLTVL.